This is a list of T cell receptor beta chains from one sample in a study of lymphopenia after photon versus proton radiotherapy. The repertoire was sequenced with immunoSEQ multiplex PCR; TCRdb's copy has only in-frame clones and lacks some. Altogether more than 70,000 clones are present, over 70% being singletons, with the ten largest covering approximately 1.3%. The source was peripheral blood, collected from a patient treated with proton-based radiotherapy. These receptors were obtained from a man in his sixties with pancreatic cancer. Each CDR3 is given with its conserved first and last residue. D genes are given only for firm matches. Clone size appears in some rows only: once, few, many, or a class for an expanded clone.

J: TRBJ2-3
D: -
size: few
V: TRBV4-2
DNA: TGTGCCAGCAGCCAAGCGGGGGACACAGATACGCAGTATTTT
CDR3: CASSQAGDTDTQYF

J: TRBJ1-4
D: -
size: -
V: TRBV29-1
DNA: TGCAGCGTTCTGCCGGGACAAAGGGGCGAAAAACTGTTTTTT
CDR3: CSVLPGQRGEKLFF

J: TRBJ1-2
D: TRBD1
size: -
V: TRBV6-1
DNA: TGTGCCAGCAGGGTCAGGGGGCCGGACTATGGCTACACCTTC
CDR3: CASRVRGPDYGYTF

J: TRBJ2-1
D: -
size: -
V: TRBV7-2
DNA: TGTGCCAGCAGCTTAGTCAGCGGCCCGAGCTCCTACAATGAGCAGTTCTTC
CDR3: CASSLVSGPSSYNEQFF

J: TRBJ1-1
D: TRBD1
size: -
V: TRBV14
DNA: TGTGCCAGCCGTCGACAGGGCCGCACTGAAGCTTTCTTT
CDR3: CASRRQGRTEAFF

J: TRBJ2-7
D: -
size: -
V: TRBV19
DNA: TGTGCCAGTAGCGCAGGAAGATCCTACGAGCAGTACTTC
CDR3: CASSAGRSYEQYF

J: TRBJ2-7
D: TRBD1
size: -
V: TRBV6-5
DNA: TGTGCCAGCAGTTATCTGACCGGGACAGGGTTCTACGAGCAGTACTTC
CDR3: CASSYLTGTGFYEQYF

J: TRBJ1-1
D: TRBD1
size: -
V: TRBV7-9
DNA: TGTGCCAGCAGCAGCGGACAGGAAGACACTGAAGCTTTCTTT
CDR3: CASSSGQEDTEAFF

J: TRBJ2-5
D: TRBD1
size: -
V: TRBV5-1
DNA: TGCGCCAGCAGCACTACGACAGGGTGGTTAGAGACCCAGTACTTC
CDR3: CASSTTTGWLETQYF

J: TRBJ2-2
D: TRBD1
size: few
V: TRBV10-2
DNA: TGCGCCAGCGGACAGGGATTGGCCGGGGAGCTGTTTTTT
CDR3: CASGQGLAGELFF

J: TRBJ2-5
D: -
size: -
V: TRBV29-1
DNA: TGCAGCGTTGAAGATCTGGAGACCCAGTACTTC
CDR3: CSVEDLETQYF

J: TRBJ2-7
D: TRBD1
size: -
V: TRBV6-6
DNA: TGTGCCAGCGAGGAGACAGGGAACGAGCAGTACTTC
CDR3: CASEETGNEQYF

J: TRBJ2-5
D: -
size: -
V: TRBV5-1
DNA: TGCGCCAGCAGCTTGGTTGCAGGAAGGGAAGAGACCCAGTACTTC
CDR3: CASSLVAGREETQYF

J: TRBJ2-3
D: TRBD2
size: -
V: TRBV10-3
DNA: TGTGCCATCAGCACGGGACTAGCGGGAGCCGGAAGCACAGATACGCAGTATTTT
CDR3: CAISTGLAGAGSTDTQYF

J: TRBJ2-2
D: -
size: -
V: TRBV5-6
DNA: TGTGCCAGCAGCTTGGCCGGGCCCGGGGAGCTGTTTTTT
CDR3: CASSLAGPGELFF

J: TRBJ2-7
D: TRBD2
size: -
V: TRBV5-1
DNA: TGCGCCAGCAGCTTGTCGGGGGTAGCGGGCGTAAGCTCCTACGAGCAGTACTTC
CDR3: CASSLSGVAGVSSYEQYF

J: TRBJ1-4
D: TRBD1
size: -
V: TRBV7-9
DNA: TGTGCCAGCAGCTTAGTCCGGACAGGGAGGCAGGGTAATGAAAAACTGTTTTTT
CDR3: CASSLVRTGRQGNEKLFF

J: TRBJ2-3
D: -
size: -
V: TRBV9
DNA: TGTGCCAGCAGCGTAGATGGGGGACGGGGGATTACAGATACGCAGTATTTT
CDR3: CASSVDGGRGITDTQYF

J: TRBJ1-1
D: -
size: -
V: TRBV29-1
DNA: TGCAGCGTAGACCGACAGGCGAACACTGAAGCTTTCTTT
CDR3: CSVDRQANTEAFF

J: TRBJ2-7
D: TRBD2
size: -
V: TRBV7-8
DNA: TGTGCCAGCAGCTCCTCCAGACTAGCGGGAGGGACCTCCTACGAGCAGTACTTC
CDR3: CASSSSRLAGGTSYEQYF

J: TRBJ2-3
D: -
size: -
V: TRBV30
DNA: TGTGCCTGGAGTCTAAGGACAGATACGCAGTATTTT
CDR3: CAWSLRTDTQYF

J: TRBJ1-6
D: TRBD1
size: -
V: TRBV6-5
DNA: TGTGCCAGCAGCCCCAGGGGGGCCTATAATTCACCCCTCCACTTT
CDR3: CASSPRGAYNSPLHF

J: TRBJ2-7
D: -
size: -
V: TRBV5-1
DNA: TGCGCCAGCAGCAGGGACTCCTACGAGCAGTACTTC
CDR3: CASSRDSYEQYF

J: TRBJ2-1
D: -
size: -
V: TRBV7-2
DNA: TGTGCCAGCAGCGAGAATGAAGTATTTAAGCGGGCAGAGCAGTTCTTC
CDR3: CASSENEVFKRAEQFF

J: TRBJ1-2
D: -
size: -
V: TRBV7-2
DNA: TGTGCCAGCAGCTTACCCGGGGGAGTTAACTATGGCTACACCTTC
CDR3: CASSLPGGVNYGYTF

J: TRBJ2-5
D: TRBD1
size: -
V: TRBV15
DNA: TGTGCCACCAGCAGAGACCGCGGACAGGGGTGGGAGACCCAGTACTTC
CDR3: CATSRDRGQGWETQYF

J: TRBJ1-2
D: TRBD1
size: -
V: TRBV9
DNA: TGTGCCAGCAGCGTAGAGGGGACAGGGAGCTATGGCTACACCTTC
CDR3: CASSVEGTGSYGYTF

J: TRBJ1-6
D: TRBD1
size: -
V: TRBV7-2
DNA: TGTGCCAGCAGCCCCGGACAGGGGAGAGATTCACCCCTCCACTTT
CDR3: CASSPGQGRDSPLHF

J: TRBJ2-2
D: -
size: -
V: TRBV7-2
DNA: TGTGCCAGCAGCTTAGTTCCGATCACCGGGGAGCTGTTTTTT
CDR3: CASSLVPITGELFF

J: TRBJ2-2
D: TRBD2
size: -
V: TRBV7-8
DNA: TGTGCCAGCAGCTTAGCGTTTAGCGGGAGCAGGAGAACCGGGGAGCTGTTTTTT
CDR3: CASSLAFSGSRRTGELFF

J: TRBJ2-6
D: TRBD2
size: few
V: TRBV5-1
DNA: TGCGCCAGCAGCTTTGTTCCTAGCGGACTATCTGGGGCCAACGTCCTGACTTTC
CDR3: CASSFVPSGLSGANVLTF

J: TRBJ1-3
D: -
size: -
V: TRBV6-5
DNA: TGTGCCAGCAGTTTAAGTGACAAACTGGCTGGAAACACCATATATTTT
CDR3: CASSLSDKLAGNTIYF

J: TRBJ1-2
D: -
size: few
V: TRBV28
DNA: TGTGCCAGCAGTTTGGGACACATCTATGGCTACACCTTC
CDR3: CASSLGHIYGYTF

J: TRBJ2-3
D: TRBD1
size: -
V: TRBV27
DNA: TGTGCCAGCAGTTCCTGGACAGGGGGCGTCGCAGATACGCAGTATTTT
CDR3: CASSSWTGGVADTQYF

J: TRBJ1-4
D: TRBD1
size: -
V: TRBV10-3
DNA: TGTGCCATCAAGGGACAGGGGACTAATGAAAAACTGTTTTTT
CDR3: CAIKGQGTNEKLFF

J: TRBJ2-1
D: TRBD1
size: -
V: TRBV14
DNA: TGTGCCAGCAGCCAAGATCAGGGGGCGGTCGATGAGCAGTTCTTC
CDR3: CASSQDQGAVDEQFF

J: TRBJ2-1
D: TRBD2
size: -
V: TRBV27
DNA: TGTGCCAGCAGTCAACTCCGGGACGTCGGGGGGGAGCAGTTCTTC
CDR3: CASSQLRDVGGEQFF

J: TRBJ1-2
D: -
size: -
V: TRBV2
DNA: TGTGCCAGCAGTGAAGGTCACAGCCGCTATGGCTACACCTTC
CDR3: CASSEGHSRYGYTF

J: TRBJ1-4
D: TRBD1
size: once
V: TRBV30
DNA: TGTGCCTGGAGTGTGGACAGGGAGGGCGGTCGAACTAATGAAAAACTGTTTTTT
CDR3: CAWSVDREGGRTNEKLFF

J: TRBJ2-7
D: TRBD2
size: -
V: TRBV27
DNA: TGTGCCAGCAGTTTAAGGGGAAGGGTAGCGGGAGCGAACTACGAGCAGTACTTC
CDR3: CASSLRGRVAGANYEQYF

J: TRBJ1-3
D: -
size: -
V: TRBV6-6
DNA: TGTGCCAGCACCCCGAACCGGGGGCGCGGAAACACCATATATTTT
CDR3: CASTPNRGRGNTIYF

J: TRBJ2-3
D: TRBD2
size: -
V: TRBV18
DNA: TGTGCCAGCTCGAGACTAGCGGGAACAGATACGCAGTATTTT
CDR3: CASSRLAGTDTQYF

J: TRBJ1-2
D: TRBD1
size: -
V: TRBV6-6
DNA: TGTGCCAGCATCGGGACAGGGTCCAACTATGGCTACACCTTC
CDR3: CASIGTGSNYGYTF

J: TRBJ2-1
D: -
size: -
V: TRBV9
DNA: TGTGCCAGCAGCGCTAGCGACTATTCCTACAATGAGCAGTTCTTC
CDR3: CASSASDYSYNEQFF

J: TRBJ2-7
D: TRBD1
size: -
V: TRBV10-3
DNA: TGTGCCACGGCGCCGACAACAGGGGGCCACGAGCAGTACTTC
CDR3: CATAPTTGGHEQYF

J: TRBJ2-7
D: -
size: -
V: TRBV28
DNA: TGTGCCAGCAGTTCTTCCGGGACCGCACAGTACTTC
CDR3: CASSSSGTAQYF

J: TRBJ1-1
D: -
size: -
V: TRBV23-1
DNA: TGCGCCAGCAGTCAGACGGAGACCCCCATGAACACTGAAGCTTTCTTT
CDR3: CASSQTETPMNTEAFF

J: TRBJ1-1
D: -
size: -
V: TRBV30
DNA: TGTGCCTCTGGAGTCTGGGGTCCAGGGCCTGAAGCTTTCTTT
CDR3: CASGVWGPGPEAFF

J: TRBJ1-3
D: TRBD1
size: -
V: TRBV27
DNA: TGTGCCAGCAGTTCCTCGTCGACAGGGATTGGAAACACCATATATTTT
CDR3: CASSSSSTGIGNTIYF

J: TRBJ2-6
D: TRBD1
size: -
V: TRBV18
DNA: TGTGCCAGCTCACTCAACCGTCCGGGACAGGGACTCTCTGGGGCCAACGTCCTGACTTTC
CDR3: CASSLNRPGQGLSGANVLTF

J: TRBJ1-2
D: -
size: -
V: TRBV27
DNA: TGTGCCAAAAGACAGGTGGATGGCTACACCTTC
CDR3: CAKRQVDGYTF

J: TRBJ2-1
D: -
size: -
V: TRBV7-9
DNA: TGTGCCAGCAGCCCGGACTCATACAATGAGCAGTTCTTC
CDR3: CASSPDSYNEQFF

J: TRBJ1-3
D: -
size: -
V: TRBV4-2
DNA: TGTGCCAGCAGCCCCCCCTTGGACGGGGGCTCTGGAAACGCCATATATTTT
CDR3: CASSPPLDGGSGNAIYF

J: TRBJ2-7
D: -
size: -
V: TRBV6-5
DNA: TGTGCCAGCAGTTACTCTCCAACCGGACGGAACTACGAGCAGTACTTC
CDR3: CASSYSPTGRNYEQYF

J: TRBJ1-2
D: TRBD1
size: -
V: TRBV25-1
DNA: TGTGCCAGCAGTCTCACAGGGGTAGACTATGGCTACACCTTC
CDR3: CASSLTGVDYGYTF

J: TRBJ2-2
D: -
size: -
V: TRBV11-2
DNA: TGTGCCAGCAGCCCCATCAGGGGCCCCATGGCCGGGGGGCTGTTTTTT
CDR3: CASSPIRGPMAGGLFF

J: TRBJ1-1
D: -
size: -
V: TRBV27
DNA: TGTGCCAGCCTACTTGGCACTGAAGCTTTCTTT
CDR3: CASLLGTEAFF

J: TRBJ2-1
D: TRBD2
size: -
V: TRBV5-4
DNA: TGTGCCAGCAGCGATCCGACTAGCGGGGACAATGAGCAGTTCTTC
CDR3: CASSDPTSGDNEQFF

J: TRBJ1-3
D: -
size: few
V: TRBV11-2
DNA: TGTGCCAGCAGCTTTGGTCAGGGGTTGTCTGGAAACACCATATATTTT
CDR3: CASSFGQGLSGNTIYF

J: TRBJ2-3
D: TRBD2
size: -
V: TRBV29-1
DNA: TGCAGCGTGCACCTATTCGGGACTAGCGGGGCAGATACGCAGTATTTT
CDR3: CSVHLFGTSGADTQYF